This T cell receptor (beta chain) was sequenced for a study of T cells expressing NK-cell markers. UMI-tagged 5'RACE template switching yielded the TCR beta cDNA. TCRdb re-called the 5' RACE reads; one entry per CDR3 protein, DNA not given. The table lists fewer than 300,000 distinct CDR3 sequences, with about 4% in the top ten. The CDR3 loop spans 15 amino acids. Germline loops: CDR1 SGHTA, CDR2 FQGNSA. Overall study findings and caveats: These clonotypes also led the CD3+CD56-NKG2C+ fraction in a few donors.

Turning to this clonotype: The antigen remains unidentified.

This sequence joins TRBV7-2 and TRBJ2-2. The sequenced sample consisted of blood T cells: a sorted CD56 or NKG2C T cell subset, CD4+ or CD8+ T cells, or bulk PBMC T cells (not recorded which). This sequence was found in a woman between 18 and 70 years old in good health. Here the CDR3 reads CASSLASRVGGELFF.